This T cell receptor beta chain was identified during a study of T cells in Graves' hyperthyroidism and ophthalmopathy. Using RNA transcripts as the source, TCR beta CDR3 regions were amplified. TCR CDR3 underwent first-round RT-PCR with the HTBI primer set. TCRdb called the multiplex PCR reads again in MiXCR, with one record for every CDR3 protein. This table has hundreds of thousands of distinct CDR3 sequences, around 15% appearing once. The CDR3 extends over 15 amino acids. Trimming cost V 5 bases and J 3 bases; bases outside gene matches: 10. Germline lookup yields CDR1 SGHTA and CDR2 FQGNSA. This clonotype was observed many times.

The J gene is TRBJ2-7, the V gene TRBV7-2, with 7 bases identical to TRBD1. The TCR comes from a woman in her sixties with Graves' ophthalmopathy. The material sequenced was blood. The CDR3 DNA reads TGTGCCAGCAGCCGTCGACAGGGTGAGGGCTACGAGCAGTACTTC. Translation: CASSRRQGEGYEQYF.